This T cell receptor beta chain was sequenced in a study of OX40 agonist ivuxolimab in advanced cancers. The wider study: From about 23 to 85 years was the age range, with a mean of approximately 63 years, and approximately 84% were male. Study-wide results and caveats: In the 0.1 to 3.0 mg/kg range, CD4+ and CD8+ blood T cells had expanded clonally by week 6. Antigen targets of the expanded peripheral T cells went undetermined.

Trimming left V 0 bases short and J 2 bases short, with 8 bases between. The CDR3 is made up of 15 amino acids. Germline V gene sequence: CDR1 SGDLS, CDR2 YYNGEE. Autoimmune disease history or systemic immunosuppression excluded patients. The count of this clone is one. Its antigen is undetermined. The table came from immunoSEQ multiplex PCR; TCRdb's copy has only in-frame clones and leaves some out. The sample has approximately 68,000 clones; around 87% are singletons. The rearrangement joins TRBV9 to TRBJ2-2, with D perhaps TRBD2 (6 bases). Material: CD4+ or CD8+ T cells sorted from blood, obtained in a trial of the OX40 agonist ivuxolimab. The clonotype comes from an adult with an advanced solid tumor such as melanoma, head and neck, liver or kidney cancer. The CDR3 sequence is CASSVAGVNTGELFF. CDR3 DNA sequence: TGTGCCAGCAGCGTAGCGGGGGTAAACACCGGGGAGCTGTTTTTT. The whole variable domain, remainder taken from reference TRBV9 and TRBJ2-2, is DSGVTQTPKHLITATGQRVTLRCSPRSGDLSVYWYQQSLDQGLQFLIQYYNGEERAKGNILERFSAQQFPDLHSELNLSSLELGDSALYFCASSVAGVNTGELFFGEGSRLTVL.